A single sample gave rise to the 7 T cell receptor beta chains below, sequenced in a study of brain T cells in children with intractable seizures. Time point indicated: blood from clinic visit 5 months post-surgery; TSC patient then seizure free. TCRdb keeps only in-frame clones here, not all; method: immunoSEQ multiplex PCR. There are under 400,000 clones in the sample; roughly 92% occur only once, and roughly 5.7% lies in the top ten. The specimen was peripheral blood, collected 4 to 5 months after surgery. Receptor source: a boy younger than two with tuberous sclerosis and intractable seizures.

This rearrangement joins TRBV13 to TRBJ2-5; TRBD2 agrees at 11 bases. This CDR3 region has 16 residues. V was pared by 4 bases and J by 3 bases, with 7 bases of the junction left unmatched. Per germline, CDR1 PRHDT and CDR2 FYEKMQ (reference sequence). The chain's CDR3 is CASSSEGLADEETQYF. For the CDR3, the DNA is TGTGCCAGCAGCTCTGAGGGACTAGCGGATGAAGAGACCCAGTACTTC.

The rearrangement joins TRBV18 to TRBJ2-7; 12 bases fit TRBD2. The CDR3 has 15 residues. V was pared by 4 bases and J by 6 bases, with 7 bases of the junction left unmatched. Germline V gives CDR1 KGHSH, CDR2 LQKENI. This CDR3 reads CASSRASGRAFEQYF. The CDR3, as DNA: TGTGCCAGCTCACGGGCTAGCGGGAGGGCCTTCGAGCAGTACTTC.

The chain's CDR3 is CASTTGGELYEQYF. In DNA form, the CDR3 reads TGTGCCAGCACCACAGGGGGTGAACTGTACGAGCAGTACTTC. The genes are TRBV27 and TRBJ2-7; 8 bases fit TRBD1. In germline, CDR1 is MNHEY, CDR2 SMNVEV (reference sequence). This CDR3 contains 14 residues. J gave up 4 bases and V 7 bases, and 9 bases lay outside the gene matches.

The chain joins TRBV7-8 to TRBJ1-2, with D possibly being TRBD1 (5 bases). CDR3 size: 13 residues. Germline values: CDR1 SGHVS, CDR2 FQNEAQ. Trimming pared 2 bases from V and 13 bases from J, leaving 17 bases between. The CDR3 is CASSLFGGKDSTF. The CDR3 coding sequence is TGTGCCAGCAGCTTATTCGGGGGGAAGGATTCCACCTTC.

The V call is TRBV27, the J call TRBJ2-1, with 13 bases that match TRBD2. The V gene end was trimmed by 5 bases and the J gene end by 7 bases; junction bases not matched to a gene: 11. Germline values: CDR1 MNHEY, CDR2 SMNVEV (reference sequence). The length of the CDR3 is 17 residues. This chain's CDR3 is CASSLPTGTSGKNEQFF. The CDR3 DNA reads as TGTGCCAGCAGTCTACCAACCGGGACTAGCGGGAAAAATGAGCAGTTCTTC.

V gene TRBV5-6 combines with J gene TRBJ1-2; unclear D gene. The CDR3 is 16 amino acids. CDR1 is SGHDT, CDR2 YYEEEE, per germline. V was trimmed by 5 bases and J by 6 bases, leaving 23 bases between them. CDR3 in DNA: TGTGCCAGCAGTCTGGGGTCGGCGGAGGCGAGGGATGGCTACACCTTC. Translated, it gives CASSLGSAEARDGYTF.

The chain carries TRBV11-3 and TRBJ2-2; 9 bases align to TRBD1. The CDR3 is made up of 18 amino acids. V shed 4 bases, J shed 7 bases, and the junction held 16 bases outside the gene matches. Germline CDR1 and CDR2: SGHNT and YENEEA. The CDR3 sequence is CASSSYQPGQGVIGELFF. The CDR3 nucleotides are TGTGCCAGCAGCTCTTATCAACCGGGACAGGGAGTCATCGGGGAGCTGTTTTTT.